This TCR beta chain came from a study of blood T cell repertoires in COVID-19. Turning to the study itself: The United States, Italy and Spain were the sources of the acute and convalescent COVID-19 samples. T cells, B-cell-depleted T cells, or PBMCs supplied cDNA or gDNA.

The V gene end was trimmed by 5 bases and the J gene end by 4 bases; junction bases not matched to a gene: 3. Germline lookup yields CDR1 SGHVS and CDR2 FNYEAQ. The CDR3 is made up of 14 amino acids. As handled by the study authors: Amplification of reference gene primers provided the estimated nucleated cell counts. TCRdb's copy holds only in-frame clones and misses some; the assay was immunoSEQ multiplex PCR. For V, J and clone size, that table is used; D and trimming come from the DNA. The data show roughly 160,000 clones, 90% seen once. The sample consisted of peripheral blood. The TCR comes from a man aged 45-65 years with acute or convalescent COVID-19. The V gene is TRBV7-6, the J gene TRBJ1-3, with 9 bases matching TRBD1. CDR3 protein: CASSRGTGGNTIYF. In DNA form, the CDR3 reads TGTGCCAGCAGCAGAGGGACAGGGGGAAACACCATATATTTT.